The clone carrying this T cell receptor (beta chain) was counted once. Antigen unknown. There are 16 residues in the CDR3. With 3 bases removed from V and 0 bases from J, the gap between germline ends came to 14 bases. Germline V CDR1 and CDR2: LNHNV, YYDKDF (reference sequence). The repertoire was sequenced with immunoSEQ multiplex PCR; TCRdb's copy has only in-frame clones and lacks some. The profile shows almost 50,000 clones, more than 60% of them singletons. This specimen comes from a study of T cell responses to AZD1222 COVID-19 vaccine. General study points: Nearly half of unique spike-specific TCRs reportedly avoided B.1.351 and B.1.1.7 mutated regions.

The chain joins TRBV15 to TRBJ1-2; D uncertain. The sample consisted of peripheral blood, taken on day 0 of MenACWY control vaccination. The receptor was derived from an adult in good health. CDR3 region: CATSRGWTEPNYGYTF. In nucleotides, the CDR3 is TGTGCCACCAGCAGGGGTTGGACGGAGCCTAACTATGGCTACACCTTC. Full variable domain (remainder filled in from reference TRBV15 and TRBJ1-2): DAMVIQNPRYQVTQFGKPVTLSCSQTLNHNVMYWYQQKSSQAPKLLFHYYDKDFNNEADTPDNFQSRRPNTSFCFLDIRSPGLGDTAMYLCATSRGWTEPNYGYTFGSGTRLTVV.